This T cell receptor beta chain emerged from a study of cytomegalovirus exposure and HLA in healthy donors. About the study: Unique TCR beta sequences numbering approximately 120 million came from 150 million to 200 million T cells in an earlier analysis.

Germline values: CDR1 MRHNA, CDR2 SNTAGT. There are 13 residues in the CDR3. J was trimmed by 12 bases and V by 5 bases; bases with no gene match: 8. The PCR was carried out with 60 Vbeta primers and 13 Jbeta primers. The assay was immunoSEQ multiplex PCR, and TCRdb's table has in-frame clones only and misses some. The data hold around 120,000 clones, with 80% observed a single time. The specimen was PBMCs. This clonotype originated in a female donor in good health and CMV-seropositive. This chain connects TRBV6-4 to TRBJ2-1; 9 positions agree with TRBD2. This CDR3 reads CASSPSQAGGQFF. The CDR3 DNA reads TGTGCCAGCAGTCCCTCCCAAGCGGGGGGGCAGTTCTTC.